The next 29 T cell receptor beta chains were all read from a single sample in a study of OX40 agonist ivuxolimab in advanced cancers. Profiling relied on immunoSEQ multiplex PCR, and the TCRdb table lists in-frame clones only, not all of them. Of 41,000 or so clones listed, 87% are singletons. The source material was CD4+ or CD8+ T cells sorted from blood, sampled in a trial of the OX40 agonist ivuxolimab. These receptors were obtained from an adult with an advanced solid tumor such as melanoma, head and neck, liver or kidney cancer.

This rearrangement joins TRBV7-2 to TRBJ2-2; D unclear. V gave up 5 bases and J gave up 8 bases, with 15 bases separating them. Looked up from germline, CDR1 is SGHTA and CDR2 is FQGNSA. The CDR3 sequence is 14 residues long. The CDR3 DNA reads as TGTGCCAGCAGCCCAAGTTGGGGTGTGGGGGAGCTGTTTTTT. This encodes CASSPSWGVGELFF. Full variable domain (outside the CDR3, taken from reference TRBV7-2 and TRBJ2-2): GAGVSQSPSNKVTEKGKDVELRCDPISGHTALYWYRQSLGQGLEFLIYFQGNSAPDKSGLPSDRFSAERTGGSVSTLTIQRTQQEDSAVYLCASSPSWGVGELFFGEGSRLTVL.

The chain combines TRBV4-3 with TRBJ2-7, with D hard to call. V gave up 0 bases and J gave up 3 bases, with 6 bases separating them. The CDR3 is 13 amino acids. Germline V gene sequence: CDR1 LGHNA, CDR2 YSLEER. Here the CDR3 DNA reads TGCGCCAGCAGCCAAGATGGGGTCTACGAGCAGTACTTC. Its translation is CASSQDGVYEQYF.

This sequence joins TRBV18 and TRBJ1-2; D is undetermined. Germline V gives CDR1 KGHSH, CDR2 LQKENI. This CDR3 spans 15 amino acids. V was trimmed by 2 bases and J by 0 bases, leaving 10 bases between them. In DNA, the CDR3 is TGTGCCAGCTCACCATTGGCGGAAGCTAACTATGGCTACACCTTC. Protein: CASSPLAEANYGYTF. Looking up the rest from reference TRBV18 and TRBJ1-2 gives the full variable domain: NAGVMQNPRHLVRRRGQEARLRCSPMKGHSHVYWYRQLPEEGLKFMVYLQKENIIDESGMPKERFSAEFPKEGPSILRIQQVVRGDSAAYFCASSPLAEANYGYTFGSGTRLTVV.

The CDR3 spells CASSLAAGQGYNEQFF. The DNA of the CDR3 is TGTGCCAGCAGCTTGGCGGCGGGACAGGGATACAATGAGCAGTTCTTC. The chain joins TRBV5-6 to TRBJ2-1, with TRBD1 identical over 9 bases. Germline V gene data show CDR1 as SGHDT and CDR2 as YYEEEE. J was trimmed by 4 bases and V by 0 bases; bases with no gene match: 5. The CDR3 consists of 16 residues.

The V gene is TRBV10-2, the J gene TRBJ2-1; D call uncertain. V lost 6 bases and J lost 7, with 10 bases in between. CDR3 length: 12 residues. CDR1 is WSHSY and CDR2 is SAAADI in the germline V gene. The CDR3 coding sequence is TGCGCCAGCAGGTACAGTGGGAATGAGCAGTTCTTC. It translates to CASRYSGNEQFF.

The chain uses TRBV5-4 and TRBJ1-2; maybe TRBD1 (5 bases). CDR1 is SGHNT and CDR2 is YYREEE in the germline V gene (reference sequence). The CDR3 loop spans 15 amino acids. The V end lost 2 bases, the J end lost 2 bases, and 13 bases lay between the germline ends. The CDR3 region has the DNA TGTGCCAGCAGCTTACTTACAGGAGACAACTATGGCTACACCTTC. It encodes CASSLLTGDNYGYTF.

The chain has TRBV6-5 and TRBJ2-3; 9 bases are a match to TRBD1. Per the germline V gene, CDR1 is MNHEY and CDR2 is SVGAGI. J gave up 4 bases and V 4 bases, and 9 bases lay outside the gene matches. The CDR3 sequence is 16 residues long. The CDR3 DNA follows: TGTGCCAGCAGTTTGGGCGGGACAGGGAACCCAGATACGCAGTATTTT. Translation gives CASSLGGTGNPDTQYF.

The genes are TRBV11-3 and TRBJ2-5; either TRBD1 or TRBD2 may fit D (6 bases each). V was pared by 3 bases and J by 4 bases, with 15 bases between. CDR3 size: 15 residues. The germline V gene encodes CDR1 SGHNT and CDR2 YENEEA. In DNA, the CDR3 is TGTGCCAGCAGCTTCCGGGGGCAGGGCCCAGAGACCCAGTACTTC. It specifies CASSFRGQGPETQYF. Drawing the rest from reference TRBV11-3 and TRBJ2-5, the complete variable domain is EAGVVQSPRYKIIEKKQPVAFWCNPISGHNTLYWYLQNLGQGPELLIRYENEEAVDDSQLPKDRFSAERLKGVDSTLKIQPAELGDSAVYLCASSFRGQGPETQYFGPGTRLLVL.

The V call is TRBV2, the J call TRBJ2-2; the match to TRBD2 covers 13 bases. J lost 6 bases, V lost 6 bases, and 1 base had no gene match. The CDR3 sequence is 14 residues long. The germline gives CDR1 SNHLY, CDR2 FYNNEI. The CDR3 coding sequence is TGTGCCAGCAGAGGACTAGCGGGAGCCGGGGAGCTGTTTTTT. Protein product: CASRGLAGAGELFF.

The chain links TRBV6-5 to TRBJ1-5; 7 positions agree with TRBD1. The length of the CDR3 is 14 residues. Germline lookup yields CDR1 MNHEY and CDR2 SVGAGI. Losses at the gene ends were 7 bases for V and 2 bases for J; bases not matched to a gene: 5. CDR3 sequence (DNA): TGTGCCAGCAAGGTCACAGGGGGCAATCAGCCCCAGCATTTT. Its translation is CASKVTGGNQPQHF.

By proportion, this clone is medium-sized. V usage is TRBV18 and J usage is TRBJ2-3, with unresolved D. Germline V gene lookup returns CDR1 KGHSH and CDR2 LQKENI. V lost 2 bases and J 1 base, leaving 7 bases between the germline ends. The CDR3 spans 14 residues. The CDR3 DNA follows: TGTGCCAGCTCACCATCCGTGGGCACAGATACGCAGTATTTT. Translated: CASSPSVGTDTQYF.

On this clone: This specimen includes other DNA sequences encoding the same CDR3. The genes are TRBV5-1 and TRBJ1-2; 9 positions match TRBD1. Trimming at V came to 3 bases and at J to 5 bases, leaving 5 bases not matched to a gene. The CDR3 consists of 14 residues. CDR1 and CDR2 from the germline V gene are SGHRS and YFSETQ. CDR3 in DNA: TGCGCCAGCAGCTCCGCCGGGACAGGGTATGGCTACACCTTC. Translated, it gives CASSSAGTGYGYTF.

CDR3 nucleotide sequence: TGCGCCAGCAGGGAGGTCCCCCGAGCAGATCAGCCCCAGCATTTT. Protein sequence: CASREVPRADQPQHF. J is TRBJ1-5 and V is TRBV5-1; D not resolved. With 5 bases removed from V and 5 bases from J, the gap between germline ends came to 17 bases. CDR1 SGHRS and CDR2 YFSETQ come from the germline V gene. The CDR3 is made up of 15 amino acids.

This clone was found a few times. This rearrangement joins TRBV13 to TRBJ2-1, with D maybe TRBD1 (6 bases). The V gene's germline CDR1 is PRHDT and CDR2 FYEKMQ (reference sequence). V lost 3 bases to trimming and J lost 5 bases, with 14 bases between them. The CDR3 has 15 residues. The CDR3 spells CASSLNRVVNNEQFF. CDR3 coding DNA: TGTGCCAGCAGCTTGAACAGGGTCGTTAACAATGAGCAGTTCTTC.

This clone was found a few times. The rearrangement uses TRBV7-9 and TRBJ1-2; TRBD1 might be the D (5 bases). Germline CDR1 SEHNR, CDR2 FQNEAQ (reference sequence). The CDR3 loop spans 12 amino acids. V shed 10 bases and J shed 4 bases, with 13 bases lying between them. CDR3 in amino acids: CATSGVGYGYTF. CDR3 coding DNA: TGTGCCACCTCGGGGGTCGGCTATGGCTACACCTTC.

The gene calls are TRBV27 and TRBJ2-4; the match to TRBD2 covers 11 bases. J lost 6 bases, V lost 5 bases, and 15 bases had no gene match. The CDR3 runs 18 residues. Germline assignment: CDR1 MNHEY and CDR2 SMNVEV (reference sequence). CDR3 protein: CASSPTSGSVVVGNIQYF. Written as DNA, the CDR3 is TGTGCCAGCAGTCCCACTAGCGGGAGTGTAGTGGTCGGAAACATTCAGTACTTC.

The V call is TRBV28, the J call TRBJ2-5; 10 nucleotides agree with TRBD2. Germline CDR1 and CDR2: MDHEN and SYDVKM. This CDR3 contains 17 residues. Germline trimming cut 7 bases from V and 7 bases from J; bases unmatched to any gene: 18. The CDR3 loop reads CASNPSSRAGGHGTQYF. DNA of the CDR3: TGTGCCAGCAATCCCTCTTCTAGAGCGGGAGGGCATGGGACCCAGTACTTC.

The V call is TRBV9, the J call TRBJ1-4, with no clear D. The germline V gene has CDR1 SGDLS and CDR2 YYNGEE. The CDR3 sequence is 14 residues long. V shed 3 bases and J shed 8 bases, with 14 bases lying between them. This CDR3 is CASSGTATTEKLFF. The CDR3 DNA follows: TGTGCCAGCAGCGGGACGGCTACTACGGAAAAACTGTTTTTT.

The chain's CDR3 is CASTTSGYNEQFF. Here the CDR3 DNA reads TGTGCCAGCACGACTAGCGGCTACAATGAGCAGTTCTTC. The chain recombines TRBV6-5 with TRBJ2-1, with 9 bases identical to TRBD2. CDR1 and CDR2 (germline): MNHEY, SVGAGI. The CDR3 runs 13 residues. The junction had 1 base not matched to a gene; V was cut back by 7 bases and J by 3 bases.

The chain is built from TRBV7-3 and TRBJ2-1, with 16 bases aligning to TRBD2. CDR1 SGHTA and CDR2 FQGTGA come from the germline V gene. V lost 2 bases to trimming and J lost 5 bases; unmatched junction nucleotides: 15. CDR3 length: 21 residues. The CDR3 DNA sequence: TGTGCCAGCAGCTTACGCCCCCCTAGGGGACTAGCGGGAGGGCCTAACAATGAGCAGTTCTTC. It yields the protein CASSLRPPRGLAGGPNNEQFF.

This chain links TRBV28 with TRBJ1-5; possible D gene TRBD1, 5 bases. V was cut by 5 bases and J by 5 bases, with 16 bases left in between. Germline loops: CDR1 MDHEN, CDR2 SYDVKM. The length of the CDR3 is 15 residues. The CDR3: CASSTTKTVHQPQHF. CDR3 nucleotides: TGTGCCAGCAGTACAACAAAGACAGTTCATCAGCCCCAGCATTTT. The full variable domain, with the rest looked up from reference TRBV28 and TRBJ1-5, is DVKVTQSSRYLVKRTGEKVFLECVQDMDHENMFWYRQDPGLGLRLIYFSYDVKMKEKGDIPEGYSVSREKKERFSLILESASTNQTSMYLCASSTTKTVHQPQHFGDGTRLSIL.

The rearrangement uses TRBV29-1 and TRBJ2-3; D is unresolved. CDR3 length equals 12 residues. Germline assignment: CDR1 SQVTM and CDR2 ANQGSEA. Trimming took 4 bases from V and 2 from J, leaving 7 bases between them. The CDR3: CSVVHYTDTQYF. The CDR3 coding sequence is TGCAGCGTTGTACACTACACAGATACGCAGTATTTT.

The rearrangement links TRBV5-8 to TRBJ1-1; D may be TRBD1 (5 bases). V was trimmed by 5 bases and J by 1 base, leaving 6 bases between them. CDR1 and CDR2 from the germline V gene are SGHTS and YDEGEE. This CDR3 is built from 12 residues. In nucleotides, the CDR3 is TGTGCCAGCAGGGGGGGGAACACTGAAGCTTTCTTT. Amino acids: CASRGGNTEAFF.

The genes are TRBV20-1 and TRBJ1-1, with D possibly being TRBD1 (5 bases). Between the trimmed V and J ends, which lost 5 bases and 4 bases, there was a span of 8 bases. There are 11 residues in the CDR3. From germline, CDR1 is DFQATT and CDR2 SNEGSKA (reference sequence). Here the CDR3 DNA reads TGCAGTGCTCAGGGATTCACTGAAGCTTTCTTT. Its protein is CSAQGFTEAFF.

This chain's CDR3 is CASSPGTGHMNTEAFF. DNA of the CDR3: TGTGCCAGCAGCCCGGGGACAGGGCACATGAACACTGAAGCTTTCTTT. The V gene is TRBV11-3, the J gene TRBJ1-1; 9 bases fit TRBD1. This CDR3 is 16 amino acids long. CDR1 and CDR2 (germline): SGHNT, YENEEA. The V gene end was trimmed by 5 bases and the J gene end by 0 bases; junction bases not matched to a gene: 7.

This clone was observed a single time. The chain joins TRBV11-3 to TRBJ2-6; 7 bases line up with TRBD2. Germline V lookup: CDR1 SGHNT, CDR2 YENEEA. This CDR3 comprises 19 residues. V lost 5 bases, J lost 2 bases, and 15 bases stayed unmatched. Here the CDR3 reads CASSPAWGGWRAGANVLTF. The CDR3 nucleotides are TGTGCCAGCAGCCCCGCCTGGGGGGGATGGAGGGCTGGGGCCAACGTCCTGACTTTC.

This chain uses TRBV18 with TRBJ2-5, with D possibly TRBD2 on 5 matching bases. Germline V gene data show CDR1 as KGHSH and CDR2 as LQKENI. V was trimmed by 6 bases and J by 0 bases, leaving 11 bases between them. The CDR3 runs 14 residues. In DNA, the CDR3 is TGTGCCAGCTCCCCGGACTTGTACCAAGAGACCCAGTACTTC. Protein product: CASSPDLYQETQYF. The complete variable domain, with remaining parts taken from reference TRBV18 and TRBJ2-5, reads NAGVMQNPRHLVRRRGQEARLRCSPMKGHSHVYWYRQLPEEGLKFMVYLQKENIIDESGMPKERFSAEFPKEGPSILRIQQVVRGDSAAYFCASSPDLYQETQYFGPGTRLLVL.

The chain combines TRBV9 with TRBJ2-7; D remains unclear. Germline V lookup: CDR1 SGDLS, CDR2 YYNGEE. V lost 2 bases to trimming and J lost 0 bases, with 6 bases between them. CDR3 length: 13 amino acids. CDR3 sequence (DNA): TGTGCCAGCAGCGTGGGTTCCTCCTACGAGCAGTACTTC. This gives the protein CASSVGSSYEQYF.

This chain uses TRBV11-3 with TRBJ2-1, with D hard to call. The CDR3 sequence is 11 residues long. Per germline, CDR1 SGHNT and CDR2 YENEEA. The ends were cut back, 4 bases at V and 8 bases at J, with 6 bases in the middle. The CDR3 loop reads CASSSYDEQFF. Written as DNA, the CDR3 is TGTGCCAGCAGCTCGTACGATGAGCAGTTCTTC.